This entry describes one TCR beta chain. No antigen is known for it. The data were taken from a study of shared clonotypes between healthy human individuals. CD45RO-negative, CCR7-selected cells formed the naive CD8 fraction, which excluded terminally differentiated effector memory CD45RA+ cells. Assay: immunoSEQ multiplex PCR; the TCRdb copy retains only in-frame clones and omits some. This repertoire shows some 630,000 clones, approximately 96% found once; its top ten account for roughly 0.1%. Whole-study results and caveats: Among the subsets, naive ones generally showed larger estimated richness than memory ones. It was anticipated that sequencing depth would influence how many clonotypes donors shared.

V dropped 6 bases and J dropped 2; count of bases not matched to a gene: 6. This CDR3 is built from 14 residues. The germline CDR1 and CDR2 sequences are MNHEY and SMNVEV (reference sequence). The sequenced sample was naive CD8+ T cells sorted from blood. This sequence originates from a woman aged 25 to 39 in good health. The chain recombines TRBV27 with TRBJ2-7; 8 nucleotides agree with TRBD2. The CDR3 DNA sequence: TGTGCCAGCAGCCCCAAGCGGGGGACCTACGAGCAGTACTTC. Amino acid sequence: CASSPKRGTYEQYF.